This TCR beta chain is from a study of cytomegalovirus exposure and HLA in healthy donors. Whole-study results and caveats: Most observed TCR sequences were rare, whereas some public TCRs were detected in many donors. A few CMV-associated chains were confirmed in vitro to be specific for CMV antigens.

The germline V gene encodes CDR1 MNHEY and CDR2 SMNVEV (reference sequence). This CDR3 comprises 15 residues. Trimming shortened V by 5 bases and J by 6 bases, and 17 bases separated the two germline ends. Sequencing was performed with immunoSEQ multiplex PCR; in TCRdb, only in-frame clones are kept and a portion is missing. Of approximately 280,000 clones listed, approximately 88% are singletons. Details on this clone: The target antigen is unknown.

The receptor was derived from a woman aged 18-29 years in good health and CMV-seronegative. Material for sequencing was PBMCs. This chain uses TRBV27 with TRBJ2-1; D is possibly TRBD2 (6 bases). CDR3 in amino acids: CASSARLAPSNEQFF. The CDR3, as DNA: TGTGCCAGCAGTGCCCGTCTAGCGCCTAGCAATGAGCAGTTCTTC.